The entry below describes one TCR beta chain. Its antigen is undetermined. Other DNA sequences in this sample translate to the same CDR3. Profiled with immunoSEQ multiplex PCR; TCRdb holds only in-frame clones, not every one. The profile shows 550,000 to 850,000 clones, 72% of them singletons. The data were obtained in a study of shared clonotypes between healthy human individuals. About the research overall: Each donor's CD8 memory used one plate, CD8 naive two, each CD4 subset three.

The CD4+ fraction was divided into a CD45RA+ naive subset and a CD45RA-negative memory subset. General observations from the study: Clonotypes which were not shared had lower generation probabilities than clonotypes that all four donors shared.

V lost 3 bases to trimming and J lost 5 bases, with 7 bases between them. The germline gives CDR1 KGHSH, CDR2 LQKENI. CDR3 length: 12 residues. The sample consisted of memory CD4+ T cells sorted from blood. Subset reported: CD45RA-negative fraction. The genes are TRBV18 and TRBJ2-5; D is uncertain. This clonotype originated in a woman between 25 and 40 years old in good health. CDR3 protein: CASSPPAETQYF. CDR3 nucleotides: TGTGCCAGCTCACCCCCGGCGGAGACCCAGTACTTC.